The 23 T cell receptor beta chains reported below all come from one sample, sequenced in a study of T cell repertoires in cytomegalovirus infection. MiXCR was run by TCRdb on the reads, yielding one entry per CDR3 protein. The sample consists of around 440,000 distinct CDR3 sequences, approximately 10% of them appearing once. The sample was PBMCs. The source of these receptors is a human donor in good health (CMV status not recorded). Some clones in this sample may be carry-over from other donors' samples.

This clonotype was seen a few times. V gene TRBV12-3 or TRBV12-4 combines with J gene TRBJ2-7, with 8 bases that match TRBD1. The CDR3 runs to 15 residues. V gave up 5 bases and J gave up 1 base; unmatched junction bases: 7. CDR3 sequence reads: CASSRGQGNSYEQYF. The CDR3 nucleotides read TGTGCCAGCAGTAGAGGACAGGGAAATTCCTACGAGCAGTACTTC.

This clonotype was observed many times. This chain connects TRBV7-8 to TRBJ2-1, with 7 bases that match TRBD2. There are 15 residues in the CDR3. The V segment lost 1 base and the J segment 6 bases; nucleotides outside the gene matches: 6. Germline-derived CDR1 and CDR2 are SGHVS and FQNEAQ. The CDR3, as DNA: TGTGCCAGCAGCTTAGAGTGGGAGGGATTCAATGAGCAGTTCTTC. Its protein product is CASSLEWEGFNEQFF.

Ten or more counts support this clonotype. V gene TRBV28 combines with J gene TRBJ1-2; TRBD1 is a possible D gene (5 bases). This CDR3 comprises 12 residues. Germline V gene sequence: CDR1 MDHEN, CDR2 SYDVKM. V was shortened by 5 bases and J by 2 bases, with 6 bases between the two germline ends. CDR3 bases: TGTGCCAGCAGTGGGGCCAACTATGGCTACACCTTC. Translating it yields CASSGANYGYTF.

This clonotype appeared many times. This rearrangement joins TRBV7-9 to TRBJ2-7; 8 bases fit TRBD2. Germline CDR1 is SEHNR and CDR2 is FQNEAQ (reference sequence). J gave up 0 bases and V 2 bases, and 6 bases lay outside the gene matches. This CDR3 comprises 16 residues. CDR3 nucleotides: TGTGCCAGCAGCTTAACCCACGGGACTAGCTCCTACGAGCAGTACTTC. It is translated as CASSLTHGTSSYEQYF.

Ten or more counts support this clonotype. The genes are TRBV10-3 and TRBJ2-1; D might be TRBD1 (8 bases). Germline values: CDR1 ENHRY, CDR2 SYGVKD. CDR3 length: 16 amino acids. With 3 bases removed from V and 9 bases from J, the gap between germline ends came to 21 bases. The CDR3 region is CAISDLDRGGFGEQFF. CDR3 sequence (DNA): TGTGCCATCAGTGACCTCGACAGGGGAGGGTTTGGTGAGCAGTTCTTC.

The V and J genes are TRBV10-3 and TRBJ2-7; no firm D call. Trimming removed 5 bases at V and 4 bases at J, with 15 bases between. The V gene's germline CDR1 is ENHRY and CDR2 SYGVKD. This CDR3 is built from 14 residues. The CDR3 spells CAISLKLEKYEQYF. DNA for the CDR3: TGTGCCATCAGTCTCAAACTCGAGAAGTACGAGCAGTACTTC.

The gene calls are TRBV5-1 and TRBJ1-1, with D perhaps TRBD1 (5 bases). Germline assignment: CDR1 SGHRS and CDR2 YFSETQ. This CDR3 has 13 residues. The V and J ends lost 7 bases and 1 base respectively, with 11 bases between them. The CDR3 nucleotides are TGCGCCAGCGCTTTGACAGCGAACACTGAAGCTTTCTTT. Amino acid sequence: CASALTANTEAFF.

This clonotype has a handful of counts. The CDR3 sequence is CASSLDLGREKLFF. DNA for the CDR3: TGTGCCAGCAGCTTAGATCTGGGGCGAGAAAAACTGTTTTTT. The chain is built from TRBV11-2 and TRBJ1-4; D is perhaps TRBD1 (5 bases). Germline V gene sequence: CDR1 SGHAT, CDR2 FQNNGV. Between the trimmed V and J ends, which lost 0 bases and 8 bases, there was a span of 10 bases. The CDR3 covers 14 residues.

With regard to this clonotype: A clone one base away is much larger, so this may be a read error. Lacking the conserved final phenylalanine or tryptophan, this CDR3 likely reflects a read error. The chain employs TRBV3-1 and TRBJ2-7; 7 bases are shared with TRBD2. After removal of 0 bases from V and 3 bases from J, the junction contained 11 bases not matched to a gene. CDR3 size: 17 residues. Germline CDR1 and CDR2: LGHDT and YNNKEL (reference sequence). CDR3 residues: CASSQDRALAVRYEQYL. DNA of the CDR3: TGTGCCAGCAGCCAAGATAGGGCCCTAGCGGTCCGCTACGAGCAGTACCTC.

This clonotype appeared a few times. This chain connects TRBV10-3 to TRBJ2-3; D not certain. Germline V gene sequence: CDR1 ENHRY, CDR2 SYGVKD. The V and J ends lost 3 bases and 4 bases respectively, with 5 bases between them. The CDR3 spans 12 residues. In nucleotides, the CDR3 is TGTGCCATCAGTGAAGAGGCAGATACGCAGTATTTT. The encoded protein is CAISEEADTQYF.

This sequence joins TRBV18 and TRBJ1-5; D unresolved. With 5 bases removed from V and 3 bases from J, the gap between germline ends came to 14 bases. Germline values: CDR1 KGHSH, CDR2 LQKENI. The CDR3 sequence is 15 residues long. The CDR3 reads CASSSRVAVNQPQHF. CDR3 bases: TGTGCCAGCTCATCGCGGGTGGCGGTCAATCAGCCCCAGCATTTT.

This clonotype was observed at least ten times. This rearrangement joins TRBV7-3 to TRBJ2-3; D is unresolved. V gave up 3 bases and J gave up 4 bases, with 11 bases separating them. The CDR3 runs to 14 residues. CDR1 SGHTA and CDR2 FQGTGA come from the germline V gene. The CDR3 reads CASSFASAADTQYF. The CDR3 region has the DNA TGTGCCAGCAGCTTCGCGTCGGCGGCAGATACGCAGTATTTT.

The CDR3 region is CATSVVTPDTEAFF. CDR3 nucleotide sequence: TGTGCCACCAGTGTGGTGACACCAGACACTGAAGCTTTCTTT. The chain is built from TRBV24-1 and TRBJ1-1; D uncertain. Germline V gene sequence: CDR1 KGHDR, CDR2 SFDVKD. The CDR3 runs to 14 residues. V gave up 5 bases and J gave up 3 bases, with 12 bases separating them.

This clonotype was found many times. The rearrangement joins TRBV7-9 to TRBJ1-5; maybe TRBD1 (5 bases). CDR1 is SEHNR, CDR2 FQNEAQ, per germline (reference sequence). The CDR3 covers 15 residues. Trimming left V 1 base short and J 3 bases short, with 10 bases between. The CDR3: CASSLDFRDNQPQHF. The CDR3 DNA follows: TGTGCCAGCAGCTTAGATTTCAGGGACAATCAGCCCCAGCATTTT.

This clonotype was detected ten times or more. The chain joins TRBV6-5 to TRBJ1-2; D is unclear. The ends were cut back, 6 bases at V and 4 bases at J, with 12 bases in the middle. Per the germline V gene, CDR1 is MNHEY and CDR2 is SVGAGI. CDR3 size: 13 residues. The CDR3 coding sequence is TGTGCCAGCAGGACAACCAGCGGCTATGGCTACACCTTC. It encodes CASRTTSGYGYTF.

This clonotype came up many times. The chain has TRBV2 and TRBJ2-2, with D unclear. This CDR3 contains 15 residues. V lost 2 bases to trimming and J lost 1 base, with 8 bases between them. Per germline, CDR1 SNHLY and CDR2 FYNNEI. The CDR3 here is CASSELSLNTGELFF. The DNA for the CDR3 is TGTGCCAGCAGTGAATTATCCCTGAACACCGGGGAGCTGTTTTTT.

There are many counts of this clonotype. J is TRBJ2-1 and V is TRBV9; the D call may be TRBD1 or TRBD2 (6 bases each). Germline CDR1 SGDLS, CDR2 YYNGEE. Trimming removed 2 bases from V and 3 bases from J, with 12 bases in between. The CDR3 length is 15 residues. The CDR3: CASSVQGTGYNEQFF. CDR3 coding DNA: TGTGCCAGCAGCGTTCAGGGGACTGGCTACAATGAGCAGTTCTTC.

Here the CDR3 DNA reads TGTGCCAGCAGGGTTGCTCAGTCGACCCCCCCCTACGAGCAGTACTTC. Translated: CASRVAQSTPPYEQYF. The V gene is TRBV2, the J gene TRBJ2-7, with no clear D. Trimming removed 6 bases at V and 2 bases at J, with 20 bases between. Germline CDR1 reads SNHLY; CDR2 reads FYNNEI. CDR3 length equals 16 residues.

This clonotype was seen repeatedly, ten times or more. The rearrangement links TRBV20-1 to TRBJ2-1; 13 bases agree with TRBD2. CDR1 is DFQATT, CDR2 SNEGSKA, per germline (reference sequence). The V gene end was trimmed by 3 bases and the J gene end by 9 bases; junction bases not matched to a gene: 8. The CDR3 consists of 15 residues. The CDR3 DNA reads as TGCAGTGCTAGGCCACTAGCGGGAGGGATCATTGAGCAGTTCTTC. Its protein product is CSARPLAGGIIEQFF.

The V and J genes are TRBV19 and TRBJ1-5, with 7 positions matching TRBD1. V was clipped by 4 bases and J by 6 bases; unmatched bases: 3. Germline assignment: CDR1 LNHDA and CDR2 SQIVND (reference sequence). There are 13 residues in the CDR3. Here the CDR3 DNA reads TGTGCCAGTAGTACAGACAGGGTTCAGCCCCAGCATTTT. Translating it yields CASSTDRVQPQHF.

This clonotype appeared many times. The chain carries TRBV4-1 and TRBJ2-7; D is unclear. The V end lost 4 bases, the J end lost 4 bases, and 14 bases lay between the germline ends. This CDR3 has 14 amino acids. Germline V lookup: CDR1 MGHRA, CDR2 YSYEKL. The DNA for the CDR3 is TGCGCCAGCAGCCCCCCCGCCAAACGGTACGAGCAGTACTTC. Translating it yields CASSPPAKRYEQYF.

This clonotype was counted many times. The J gene is TRBJ1-5, the V gene TRBV7-9; a weak D match, TRBD1 (5 bases). The CDR3 is 13 residues long. Germline V gene lookup returns CDR1 SEHNR and CDR2 FQNEAQ (reference sequence). V was shortened by 5 bases and J by 6 bases, with 11 bases between the two germline ends. CDR3 sequence reads: CASSLDSTQPQHF. In DNA, the CDR3 is TGTGCCAGCAGCCTAGACAGTACTCAGCCCCAGCATTTT.

In this sample, this clonotype turned up many times. The V and J genes are TRBV19 and TRBJ1-5; TRBD1 might be the D (5 bases). The CDR3 has 16 residues. The germline CDR1 and CDR2 sequences are LNHDA and SQIVND (reference sequence). V lost 4 bases to trimming and J lost 3 bases, with 16 bases between them. The chain's CDR3 is CASSTLGRRLNQPQHF. The CDR3 DNA reads as TGTGCCAGTAGTACCTTGGGACGGCGCCTCAATCAGCCCCAGCATTTT.